A single TCR beta chain is shown here with its context. The antigen remains unidentified. This specimen belongs to a study of T-cell reconstitution after alpha-beta-depleted transplantation in children. Overall study findings and caveats: Several hundred expanded graft clones reportedly gave rise to the alpha-beta T cells present about two months after transplant.

Germline CDR1 reads KGHDR; CDR2 reads SFDVKD. The CDR3 is made up of 15 amino acids. Trimming took 3 bases from V and 6 from J, leaving 17 bases between them. Unique molecular identifiers were incorporated into the prepared TCRbeta library. TCRdb reprocessed the PCR reads with MiXCR, giving one entry per CDR3 protein. This table holds roughly 98,000 distinct CDR3 sequences, roughly 15% found once. The receptor's source is a male patient aged 2 to 9 who had a stem cell transplant for acute lymphoblastic leukemia, so the T cells may come from the graft donor. The source material was PBMCs, mostly from graft donor cells, sampled 180 days after TCRalphabeta/CD19-depleted stem cell transplant. The V and J genes are TRBV24-1 and TRBJ2-7; D gene uncertain. This chain's CDR3 is CATSDADPQGVEQYF. CDR3 nucleotide sequence: TGTGCCACCAGTGATGCCGACCCACAAGGCGTCGAGCAGTACTTC.